Listed below are T cell receptor beta chains from one sample, sequenced in a study of T cell responses to AZD1222 COVID-19 vaccine. Sequencing used immunoSEQ multiplex PCR; TCRdb keeps in-frame clones, though not all of them. The sample has about 34,000 clones, 70% to 80% seen once. The sample was peripheral blood, taken 28 days after the second AZD1222 dose. The receptors were sampled from an adult who received the AZD1222 COVID-19 vaccine. Both conserved end residues are part of each CDR3. The D gene is left open where the match is weak. Size is stated for part of the rows, as once, few or many counts, or as a class when the clone is expanded.

cdr3_nt: TGTGCCTGGACTGCGGACCAGAACTATGGCTACACCTTC; cdr3_aa: CAWTADQNYGYTF; d_call: NA; j_call: TRBJ1-2; clone_size: NA; v_call: TRBV30
cdr3_nt: TGTGCCAGCAGCCAACTGATAGGCAGAACTGAGCAGTTCTTC; cdr3_aa: CASSQLIGRTEQFF; d_call: NA; j_call: TRBJ2-1; clone_size: NA; v_call: TRBV3-1/TRBV3-2
cdr3_nt: TGTGCCAGTAAAGACCAAACCTACGAGCAGTACTTC; cdr3_aa: CASKDQTYEQYF; d_call: NA; j_call: TRBJ2-7; clone_size: NA; v_call: TRBV19
cdr3_nt: TGCGCCAGCAGACTAGCGGGGGATGAAAACATTCAGTACTTC; cdr3_aa: CASRLAGDENIQYF; d_call: TRBD2; j_call: TRBJ2-4; clone_size: NA; v_call: TRBV10-2
cdr3_nt: TGTGCCAGCAAAAGGGAACGCGGGGAGACCCAGTACTTC; cdr3_aa: CASKRERGETQYF; d_call: NA; j_call: TRBJ2-5; clone_size: once; v_call: TRBV6-5
cdr3_nt: TGCGCCAGCAACCGGGACAGGGGACCCTACGAGCAGTACTTC; cdr3_aa: CASNRDRGPYEQYF; d_call: TRBD1; j_call: TRBJ2-7; clone_size: NA; v_call: TRBV10-1
cdr3_nt: TGTGCCAGCAGCTTAGGGTGGGGAAACACCATATATTTT; cdr3_aa: CASSLGWGNTIYF; d_call: NA; j_call: TRBJ1-3; clone_size: NA; v_call: TRBV7-2
cdr3_nt: TGTGCCAGCAGCTTGGGCGGGACATCGTGGGCAGATACGCAGTATTTT; cdr3_aa: CASSLGGTSWADTQYF; d_call: NA; j_call: TRBJ2-3; clone_size: NA; v_call: TRBV5-4
cdr3_nt: TGCAGCGTTGATGCAGGGACGAGGCGGGTCCGGGATACGCAGTATTTT; cdr3_aa: CSVDAGTRRVRDTQYF; d_call: NA; j_call: TRBJ2-3; clone_size: NA; v_call: TRBV29-1
cdr3_nt: TGTGCCAGCAGCTTATCCGACCGCCAGGTCCAGCAGTACTTC; cdr3_aa: CASSLSDRQVQQYF; d_call: NA; j_call: TRBJ2-7; clone_size: NA; v_call: TRBV7-6
cdr3_nt: TGTGCCAGCAGCCACCATGGACGATATAGCAATCAGCCCCAGCATTTT; cdr3_aa: CASSHHGRYSNQPQHF; d_call: NA; j_call: TRBJ1-5; clone_size: NA; v_call: TRBV2
cdr3_nt: TGTGCCACCTGTGGGGGACCGAACACTGAAGCTTTCTTT; cdr3_aa: CATCGGPNTEAFF; d_call: NA; j_call: TRBJ1-1; clone_size: few; v_call: TRBV24-1
cdr3_nt: TGTGCCAGCAGCTTAGTGGCAGATAATTCACCCCTCCACTTT; cdr3_aa: CASSLVADNSPLHF; d_call: NA; j_call: TRBJ1-6; clone_size: NA; v_call: TRBV7-6
cdr3_nt: TGTGCCAGCAGCTCGGGACAGACCGGCGAAAAACTGTTTTTT; cdr3_aa: CASSSGQTGEKLFF; d_call: TRBD1; j_call: TRBJ1-4; clone_size: NA; v_call: TRBV7-8
cdr3_nt: TGTGCCAGCAGTGAATCGCGGGACCGCACAGATACGCAGTATTTT; cdr3_aa: CASSESRDRTDTQYF; d_call: NA; j_call: TRBJ2-3; clone_size: NA; v_call: TRBV6-1
cdr3_nt: TGTGCCAGCAGTTATGGGCTAGCGGGACCTAATGAGCAGTTCTTC; cdr3_aa: CASSYGLAGPNEQFF; d_call: TRBD2; j_call: TRBJ2-1; clone_size: NA; v_call: TRBV6-2/TRBV6-3
cdr3_nt: TGTGCCAGTAGTAGGGAGGGCGCTCTCCCCGAGCAGTTCTTC; cdr3_aa: CASSREGALPEQFF; d_call: TRBD2; j_call: TRBJ2-1; clone_size: NA; v_call: TRBV19
cdr3_nt: TGTGCCAGCAGCTTCGATTCGAACCGACAGGTTTCACCCCTCCACTTT; cdr3_aa: CASSFDSNRQVSPLHF; d_call: NA; j_call: TRBJ1-6; clone_size: NA; v_call: TRBV7-2
cdr3_nt: TGTGCCAGTAGTGGGGACAGACAAGAGACCCAGTACTTC; cdr3_aa: CASSGDRQETQYF; d_call: TRBD1; j_call: TRBJ2-5; clone_size: NA; v_call: TRBV19
cdr3_nt: TGTGCCAGCAGGGAATCAGACAGAAGCAATCAGCCCCAGCATTTT; cdr3_aa: CASRESDRSNQPQHF; d_call: NA; j_call: TRBJ1-5; clone_size: NA; v_call: TRBV6-1
cdr3_nt: TGTGCCAGCAGTCCCGCCCTAGCGGGAGCCGGAGATACGCAGTATTTT; cdr3_aa: CASSPALAGAGDTQYF; d_call: TRBD2; j_call: TRBJ2-3; clone_size: NA; v_call: TRBV6-2/TRBV6-3
cdr3_nt: TGTGCCAGCAGCCAAGTTGCGGGAACGTACAATGAGCAGTTCTTC; cdr3_aa: CASSQVAGTYNEQFF; d_call: NA; j_call: TRBJ2-1; clone_size: NA; v_call: TRBV14
cdr3_nt: TGTGCCAGCTCACCCCAAGTCCCGGGACAGGGGCGCAATGAAAAACTGTTTTTT; cdr3_aa: CASSPQVPGQGRNEKLFF; d_call: TRBD1; j_call: TRBJ1-4; clone_size: NA; v_call: TRBV18
cdr3_nt: TGTGCCAGCACCCACGGGCCAATTTATGGCTACACCTTC; cdr3_aa: CASTHGPIYGYTF; d_call: NA; j_call: TRBJ1-2; clone_size: NA; v_call: TRBV6-6
cdr3_nt: TGTGCCAGCAGCCCGGGACAGGTCGGCGGGGCCAACGTCCTGACTTTC; cdr3_aa: CASSPGQVGGANVLTF; d_call: TRBD1; j_call: TRBJ2-6; clone_size: NA; v_call: TRBV6-2/TRBV6-3
cdr3_nt: TGTGCCAGCAGCCCCGGTCCTGACTTAAACTATGGCTACACCTTC; cdr3_aa: CASSPGPDLNYGYTF; d_call: NA; j_call: TRBJ1-2; clone_size: NA; v_call: TRBV5-4
cdr3_nt: TGTGCCAGCAGCTACCCCGGACAGGGCTCCTACAATGAGCAGTTCTTC; cdr3_aa: CASSYPGQGSYNEQFF; d_call: TRBD1; j_call: TRBJ2-1; clone_size: NA; v_call: TRBV6-6
cdr3_nt: TGTGCCAGCTCACAACAGACAGGGCTGGAGAACACTGAAGCTTTCTTT; cdr3_aa: CASSQQTGLENTEAFF; d_call: TRBD1; j_call: TRBJ1-1; clone_size: NA; v_call: TRBV18
cdr3_nt: TGTGCCAGCAGCTTAGGGCATGGACAGCTCTACGAGCAGTACTTC; cdr3_aa: CASSLGHGQLYEQYF; d_call: NA; j_call: TRBJ2-7; clone_size: NA; v_call: TRBV11-2
cdr3_nt: TGTGCCAGCAGCCTTACCGGGACTACCAATTCACCCCTCCACTTT; cdr3_aa: CASSLTGTTNSPLHF; d_call: NA; j_call: TRBJ1-6; clone_size: NA; v_call: TRBV7-2
cdr3_nt: TGTGCCAGCAGCCCCCCAGCGGGGGCAGATACGCAGTATTTT; cdr3_aa: CASSPPAGADTQYF; d_call: TRBD2; j_call: TRBJ2-3; clone_size: NA; v_call: TRBV7-2
cdr3_nt: TGTGCCAGCAGTCACAACAGGGGGCGGAATTCACCCCTCCACTTT; cdr3_aa: CASSHNRGRNSPLHF; d_call: TRBD1; j_call: TRBJ1-6; clone_size: NA; v_call: TRBV6-5
cdr3_nt: TGCGCCAGCAGTGGTGGCGGGGAAGGAGAGACCCAGTACTTC; cdr3_aa: CASSGGGEGETQYF; d_call: NA; j_call: TRBJ2-5; clone_size: NA; v_call: TRBV10-1
cdr3_nt: TGTGCCATCACTATGGACGGAATGAACACTGAAGCTTTCTTT; cdr3_aa: CAITMDGMNTEAFF; d_call: NA; j_call: TRBJ1-1; clone_size: NA; v_call: TRBV10-3